This T cell receptor beta chain was sequenced in a study of blood T cell repertoires in COVID-19. Study context: The origin of the acute and convalescent COVID-19 samples was the United States, Italy and Spain.

This clone was detected a few times. The V gene's germline CDR1 is SEHNR and CDR2 FQNEAQ (reference sequence). V was clipped by 1 base and J by 8 bases; unmatched bases: 11. The CDR3 has 16 amino acids. In the original workflow: Researchers report that nucleated cell counts were estimated from reference gene primer amplification. TCRdb keeps only in-frame clones here, not all; method: immunoSEQ multiplex PCR. V, J and clone size derive from that table, while D and trimming were established from the DNA sequence. The sample consists of about 320,000 clones, around 85% of them appearing once. V gene TRBV7-9 combines with J gene TRBJ2-1; 7 bases match TRBD2. This receptor was obtained from a woman in her twenties or thirties who had been exposed to COVID-19. Input material: PBMCs or T cells enriched from blood (not recorded which). For the CDR3, the DNA is TGTGCCAGCAGCTTAGTAGTTGGCGGGAGATTGCATGAGCAGTTCTTC. Translating it yields CASSLVVGGRLHEQFF.